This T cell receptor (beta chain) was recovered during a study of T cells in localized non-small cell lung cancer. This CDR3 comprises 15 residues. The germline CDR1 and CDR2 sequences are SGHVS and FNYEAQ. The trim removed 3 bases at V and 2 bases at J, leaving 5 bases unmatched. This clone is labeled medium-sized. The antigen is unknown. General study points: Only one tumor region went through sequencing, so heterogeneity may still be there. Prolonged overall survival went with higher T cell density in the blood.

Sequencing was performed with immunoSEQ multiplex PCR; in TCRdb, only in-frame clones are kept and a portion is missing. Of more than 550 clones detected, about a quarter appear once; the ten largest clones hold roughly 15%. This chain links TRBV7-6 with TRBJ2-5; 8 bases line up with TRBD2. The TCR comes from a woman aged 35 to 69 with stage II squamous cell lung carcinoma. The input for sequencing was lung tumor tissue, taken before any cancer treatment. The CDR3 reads CASSFYRGGQETQYF. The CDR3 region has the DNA TGTGCCAGCAGCTTTTATCGGGGGGGGCAAGAGACCCAGTACTTC.